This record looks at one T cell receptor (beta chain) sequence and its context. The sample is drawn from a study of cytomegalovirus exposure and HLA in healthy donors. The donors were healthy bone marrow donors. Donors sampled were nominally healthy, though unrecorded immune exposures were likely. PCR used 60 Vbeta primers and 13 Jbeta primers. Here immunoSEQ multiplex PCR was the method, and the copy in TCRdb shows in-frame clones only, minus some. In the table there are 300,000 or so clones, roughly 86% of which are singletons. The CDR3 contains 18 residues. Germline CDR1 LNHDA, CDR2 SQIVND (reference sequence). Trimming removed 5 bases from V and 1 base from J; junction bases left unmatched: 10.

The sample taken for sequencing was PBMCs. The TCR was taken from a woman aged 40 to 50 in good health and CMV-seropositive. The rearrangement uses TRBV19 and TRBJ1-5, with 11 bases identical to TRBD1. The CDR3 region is CASSAGQGARSSNQPQHF. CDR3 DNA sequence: TGTGCCAGTAGTGCCGGACAGGGGGCGCGTTCCAGCAATCAGCCCCAGCATTTT.